Presented here are 10 T cell receptor beta chains from one specimen sequenced in a study of shared clonotypes between healthy human individuals. The protocol was immunoSEQ multiplex PCR, while the TCRdb copy is restricted to in-frame clones and leaves out a portion. Here the sample spans 2.3 million or so clones, 85% to 95% being singletons. The sequenced sample was naive CD4+ T cells from PBMCs. Subset defined: CD45RA+ positively selected. These receptors were taken from a man between 18 and 29 years old in good health. Some clones in this sample may be carry-over from other donors' samples.

This rearrangement joins TRBV6-1 to TRBJ2-5; perhaps TRBD2 as D (5 bases). The CDR3 runs to 19 residues. The germline V gene encodes CDR1 MNHNS and CDR2 SASEGT. Trimming stripped 2 bases from V and 2 bases from J, with 24 bases between. The CDR3 is CASSERGGEARRSQETQYF. DNA of the CDR3: TGTGCCAGCAGTGAACGCGGCGGCGAGGCGAGGAGGAGTCAAGAGACCCAGTACTTC.

The chain is built from TRBV27 and TRBJ2-3, with 7 bases identical to TRBD1. The germline CDR1 and CDR2 sequences are MNHEY and SMNVEV (reference sequence). Trimming at V came to 7 bases and at J to 4 bases, leaving 8 bases not matched to a gene. The CDR3 covers 14 residues. CDR3 DNA: TGTGCCAGCAATAGGGGGCGCTTCGCAGATACGCAGTATTTT. Its protein product is CASNRGRFADTQYF.

The chain links TRBV27 to TRBJ1-1; D might be TRBD1 (5 bases). V was pared by 6 bases and J by 0 bases, with 11 bases between. Germline V lookup: CDR1 MNHEY, CDR2 SMNVEV (reference sequence). This CDR3 comprises 14 residues. CDR3 nucleotides: TGTGCCAGCAGACGGGACCGCTTGAACACTGAAGCTTTCTTT. Protein product: CASRRDRLNTEAFF.

This clone was found once. The chain couples TRBV6-5 to TRBJ2-2, with 8 bases identical to TRBD1. The germline V gene encodes CDR1 MNHEY and CDR2 SVGAGI. With V trimmed by 1 base and J by 6 bases, 7 bases remained unmatched. This CDR3 region has 16 residues. The DNA for the CDR3 is TGTGCCAGCAGTTACTTTGGACAGGGTCAGCCCGGGGAGCTGTTTTTT. Its translation is CASSYFGQGQPGELFF.

The chain recombines TRBV28 with TRBJ1-2; a weak D match, TRBD1 (6 bases). The CDR3 contains 15 residues. The germline V and J ends were trimmed by 4 bases and 3 bases, with 15 bases remaining between them. Looked up from germline, CDR1 is MDHEN and CDR2 is SYDVKM. CDR3: CASSSGRGNHYGYTF. The CDR3 DNA is TGTGCCAGCAGTTCAGGGAGGGGGAATCACTATGGCTACACCTTC.

The rearrangement links TRBV9 to TRBJ1-4; D not resolved. The V gene lost 0 bases and the J gene lost 0 bases, with 12 bases spanning the gap. The germline gives CDR1 SGDLS, CDR2 YYNGEE. The CDR3 loop spans 17 amino acids. CDR3 amino acids: CASSVGERAATNEKLFF. The CDR3 nucleotides are TGTGCCAGCAGCGTAGGCGAGCGGGCAGCAACTAATGAAAAACTGTTTTTT.

On this clone: The same CDR3 is also encoded by other DNA sequences in this sample. The J gene is TRBJ2-5, the V gene TRBV14, with a weak D call TRBD2 (7 bases). Per the germline V gene, CDR1 is SGHDN and CDR2 is FVKESK. This CDR3 comprises 13 residues. V lost 4 bases and J 4 bases, leaving 10 bases between the germline ends. DNA of the CDR3: TGTGCCAGCAGCCCAAGGGGGGGAGAGACCCAGTACTTC. Its protein product is CASSPRGGETQYF.

The V and J genes are TRBV30 and TRBJ1-6; tentative D call: TRBD1 (5 bases). Trimming left V 0 bases short and J 6 bases short, with 12 bases between. CDR3 size: 15 residues. Germline V gene data show CDR1 as GTSNPN and CDR2 as SVGIG (reference sequence). The CDR3 DNA reads TGTGCCTGGAGTGTTTGGGCAGGGAGTAATTCACCCCTCCACTTT. Translation: CAWSVWAGSNSPLHF.

This chain uses TRBV7-9 with TRBJ2-3; 7 nucleotides align to TRBD2. Trimming cost V 6 bases and J 0 bases; bases outside gene matches: 6. This CDR3 contains 15 residues. Germline CDR1 SEHNR, CDR2 FQNEAQ (reference sequence). CDR3 amino acids: CASRRLADSTDTQYF. The CDR3 DNA is TGTGCCAGCAGAAGACTAGCCGATAGCACAGATACGCAGTATTTT. The variable domain in full, completed from reference TRBV7-9 and TRBJ2-3, reads DTGVSQNPRHKITKRGQNVTFRCDPISEHNRLYWYRQTLGQGPEFLTYFQNEAQLEKSRLLSDRFSAERPKGSFSTLEIQRTEQGDSAMYLCASRRLADSTDTQYFGPGTRLTVL.

This sequence joins TRBV11-2 and TRBJ1-1; D possibly corresponds to TRBD1 (6 bases). V shed 4 bases and J shed 4 bases, with 13 bases lying between them. The CDR3 covers 14 residues. The germline V gene has CDR1 SGHAT and CDR2 FQNNGV. CDR3 protein: CASSSLTGTTEAFF. The CDR3 DNA follows: TGTGCCAGCAGCTCTCTGACAGGAACCACTGAAGCTTTCTTT. Together with reference TRBV11-2 and TRBJ1-1, the CDR3 gives the full variable domain: EAGVAQSPRYKIIEKRQSVAFWCNPISGHATLYWYQQILGQGPKLLIQFQNNGVVDDSQLPKDRFSAERLKGVDSTLKIQPAKLEDSAVYLCASSSLTGTTEAFFGQGTRLTVV.